The 17 T cell receptor beta chains listed next were all sequenced from one sample in a study of technical replicates of blood from a few donors. Only in-frame clones appear in the TCRdb table, and some are missing; sequencing was by immunoSEQ multiplex PCR. The table records about 89,000 clones, just under 95% of them present only once. Source material: T cells isolated from PBMCs. These receptors were obtained from a human donor in good health.

J is TRBJ2-7 and V is TRBV5-6, with unresolved D. CDR1 is SGHDT, CDR2 YYEEEE, per germline. V gave up 4 bases and J gave up 3 bases, with 8 bases separating them. This CDR3 contains 12 residues. CDR3 in DNA: TGTGCCAGCAGCCGCCTCAGCTACGAGCAGTACTTC. It codes for CASSRLSYEQYF.

This clone appeared a single time. V usage is TRBV29-1 and J usage is TRBJ2-7; 7 bases agree with TRBD2. The ends lost 3 bases at V and 7 bases at J; junction bases unmatched: 9. The germline CDR1 and CDR2 sequences are SQVTM and ANQGSEA. The CDR3 is 13 amino acids. In DNA form, the CDR3 reads TGCAGCGTTGATGAGCGCCAGGGAGGGGAGCAGTACTTC. Encoded protein: CSVDERQGGEQYF.

The chain carries TRBV5-4 and TRBJ1-1; D uncertain. The CDR3 runs to 15 residues. Trimming took 0 bases from V and 5 from J, leaving 14 bases between them. Germline CDR1 is SGHNT and CDR2 is YYREEE (reference sequence). The CDR3 coding sequence is TGTGCCAGCAGCTTGGCCGCGAGGTCGGAGACTGAAGCTTTCTTT. Translated, it gives CASSLAARSETEAFF.

V usage is TRBV28 and J usage is TRBJ1-5; 8 positions agree with TRBD1. The V and J ends lost 3 bases and 5 bases, in that order; junction bases with no gene match: 3. Germline assignment: CDR1 MDHEN and CDR2 SYDVKM. This CDR3 has 14 amino acids. The CDR3 DNA reads TGTGCCAGCAGTTTTGCAGGGGGCCATCAGCCCCAGCATTTT. It codes for CASSFAGGHQPQHF.

The chain recombines TRBV5-1 with TRBJ2-1, with D perhaps matching TRBD1 (5 bases). This CDR3 is 14 amino acids long. V was shortened by 0 bases and J by 4 bases, with 8 bases between the two germline ends. In germline, CDR1 is SGHRS, CDR2 YFSETQ. The CDR3 loop reads CASSLVTVYNEQFF. CDR3 coding DNA: TGCGCCAGCAGCTTGGTGACAGTTTACAATGAGCAGTTCTTC.

DNA for the CDR3: TGTGCCAGCAGTAGCCCGGGGGGGGCGCAAGAGACCCAGTACTTC. It translates to CASSSPGGAQETQYF. V and J are TRBV6-5 and TRBJ2-5, with 8 bases lining up with TRBD2. The ends lost 5 bases at V and 2 bases at J; junction bases unmatched: 7. The length of the CDR3 is 15 residues. Germline CDR1 MNHEY, CDR2 SVGAGI.

In this sample, this clone turned up many times. V usage is TRBV10-3 and J usage is TRBJ2-1; D is unresolved. The CDR3 length is 11 residues. V was shortened by 4 bases and J by 5 bases, with 3 bases between the two germline ends. CDR1 ENHRY and CDR2 SYGVKD come from the germline V gene. CDR3 loop: CAISADNEQFF. The CDR3 DNA reads as TGTGCCATCAGTGCAGACAATGAGCAGTTCTTC.

The chain carries TRBV5-4 and TRBJ2-2; D perhaps matches TRBD2 (6 bases). V was clipped by 4 bases and J by 2 bases, with 18 bases between them. Germline values: CDR1 SGHNT, CDR2 YYREEE (reference sequence). CDR3 length equals 17 residues. The CDR3 protein is CASSDPGGNFNTGELFF. The CDR3 nucleotides read TGTGCCAGCAGCGACCCCGGGGGAAATTTTAACACCGGGGAGCTGTTTTTT.

The chain employs TRBV11-2 and TRBJ2-3; 14 nucleotides match TRBD2. This CDR3 is 16 amino acids long. CDR1 and CDR2 (germline): SGHAT, FQNNGV. V lost 6 bases and J lost 6; bases outside the gene matches: 8. DNA for the CDR3: TGTGCCAGCAGACCAATCCGGACTAGCGGGAGGGATACGCAGTATTTT. Translation gives CASRPIRTSGRDTQYF.

The chain recombines TRBV27 with TRBJ1-3; 7 bases align to TRBD1. The CDR3 contains 14 residues. Germline V gene data show CDR1 as MNHEY and CDR2 as SMNVEV (reference sequence). The V segment lost 4 bases and the J segment 7 bases; nucleotides outside the gene matches: 7. CDR3 amino acids: CASSYRDSSNTIYF. The CDR3 DNA reads as TGTGCCAGCAGTTACCGGGACAGTTCGAACACCATATATTTT.

The table lists this clone with a count of one. The rearrangement links TRBV7-9 to TRBJ2-2; 9 nucleotides line up with TRBD2. CDR1 is SEHNR and CDR2 is FQNEAQ in the germline V gene (reference sequence). The CDR3 runs 16 residues. The V and J ends lost 4 bases and 1 base, in that order; junction bases with no gene match: 4. In DNA form, the CDR3 reads TGTGCCAGCAGCTCCAGCGGGGGGCTGAACACCGGGGAGCTGTTTTTT. Amino acid sequence: CASSSSGGLNTGELFF.

CDR3 nucleotide sequence: TGTGCCAGCAGTACTCCTCCGGGACTAGGGTTCAATGAGCAGTTCTTC. It codes for CASSTPPGLGFNEQFF. The chain carries TRBV27 and TRBJ2-1, with 8 bases aligning to TRBD2. Germline-derived CDR1 and CDR2 are MNHEY and SMNVEV (reference sequence). The ends lost 5 bases at V and 6 bases at J; junction bases unmatched: 12. The length of the CDR3 is 16 residues.

J is TRBJ2-7 and V is TRBV2; 8 bases map to TRBD2. In germline, CDR1 is SNHLY, CDR2 FYNNEI. This CDR3 contains 13 residues. The V and J ends lost 7 bases and 7 bases, in that order; junction bases with no gene match: 9. CDR3 in amino acids: CASTFREGGEQYF. In DNA, the CDR3 is TGTGCCAGCACTTTCCGGGAGGGGGGTGAGCAGTACTTC.

The rearrangement uses TRBV19 and TRBJ1-2; possibly TRBD1 for D (5 bases). V lost 3 bases to trimming and J lost 6 bases, with 8 bases between them. Germline V lookup: CDR1 LNHDA, CDR2 SQIVND (reference sequence). This CDR3 has 12 residues. The CDR3: CASSIRQHGYTF. CDR3 in DNA: TGTGCCAGTAGTATTCGACAGCATGGCTACACCTTC.

The chain recombines TRBV7-6 with TRBJ2-1, with 9 positions matching TRBD1. Germline CDR1 is SGHVS and CDR2 is FNYEAQ. With V trimmed by 0 bases and J by 2 bases, 2 bases remained unmatched. This CDR3 has 16 amino acids. The DNA for the CDR3 is TGTGCCAGCAGCTTAGCGGGGACAGGGACCTACAATGAGCAGTTCTTC. Protein sequence: CASSLAGTGTYNEQFF.

This chain connects TRBV7-6 to TRBJ2-1; 9 nucleotides agree with TRBD2. This CDR3 spans 15 amino acids. V was clipped by 2 bases and J by 7 bases; unmatched bases: 6. Germline V CDR1 and CDR2: SGHVS, FNYEAQ. The DNA of the CDR3 is TGTGCCAGCAGCTTATTCGCTAGCGGGGAAAATGAGCAGTTCTTC. Amino acid sequence: CASSLFASGENEQFF.

This clone was detected only a few times. The rearrangement joins TRBV29-1 to TRBJ1-1; D unresolved. The CDR3 totals 12 residues. Per germline, CDR1 SQVTM and CDR2 ANQGSEA. Trimming left V 7 bases short and J 0 bases short, with 9 bases between. This CDR3 reads CSAKPLNTEAFF. CDR3 nucleotide sequence: TGCAGCGCCAAGCCCTTGAACACTGAAGCTTTCTTT.